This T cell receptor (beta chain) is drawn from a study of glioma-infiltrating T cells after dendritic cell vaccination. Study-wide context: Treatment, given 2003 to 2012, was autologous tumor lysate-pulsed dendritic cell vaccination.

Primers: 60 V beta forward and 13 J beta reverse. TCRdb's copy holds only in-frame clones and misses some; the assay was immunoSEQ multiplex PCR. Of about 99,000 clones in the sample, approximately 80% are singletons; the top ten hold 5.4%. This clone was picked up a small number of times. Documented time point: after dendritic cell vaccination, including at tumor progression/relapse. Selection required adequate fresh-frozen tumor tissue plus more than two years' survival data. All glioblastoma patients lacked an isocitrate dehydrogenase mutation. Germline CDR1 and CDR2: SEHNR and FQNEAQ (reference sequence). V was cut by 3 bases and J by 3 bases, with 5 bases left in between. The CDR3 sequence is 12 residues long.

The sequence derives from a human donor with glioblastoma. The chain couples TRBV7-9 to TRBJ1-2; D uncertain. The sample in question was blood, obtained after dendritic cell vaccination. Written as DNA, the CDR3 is TGTGCCAGCAGCTTCACTGACTATGGCTACACCTTC. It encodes CASSFTDYGYTF.